This T cell receptor (beta chain) stems from a study of breast tumors, draining lymph nodes, adjacent tissues. Study-wide results and limits: Findings are consistent with lymph node origin and intratumoral expansion of most tumor T cells. Luminal-like breast cancer showed significantly higher tumor–nontumor repertoire similarity than basal-like. Tumor T cell lymph node origin was a supported hypothesis, not proven. Tumors had less TCR diversity than lymph nodes, more than nontumor tissue.

V lost 0 bases, J lost 7 bases, and 15 bases stayed unmatched. Germline lookup yields CDR1 DFQATT and CDR2 SNEGSKA (reference sequence). The CDR3 totals 17 residues. This clonotype was seen repeatedly, ten times or more. The target antigen is unknown. The lymph nodes were axillary draining lymph nodes from breast cancer patients. TCRdb reprocessed the multiplex PCR reads with MiXCR, giving one entry per CDR3 protein. The sample includes about 120,000 distinct CDR3 sequences, about 20% seen only once; the top ten take over 3%. The V gene is TRBV20-1, the J gene TRBJ2-5; 9 bases fit TRBD2. This receptor was taken from a female donor with breast cancer. Some clones in this sample may be carry-over from other donors' samples. Sequencing was performed on axillary lymph node tissue. CDR3 protein: CSARDRLAGDKGGTQYF. DNA of the CDR3: TGCAGTGCTAGAGATCGATTAGCGGGGGATAAGGGGGGGACCCAGTACTTC.